The 20 T cell receptor beta chains below come from one sample, sequenced in a study of regulatory T cells in long-lasting Graves disease. Documented time point: persistent/refractory GD, antithyroid drugs over 5 years with positive TRAb. Extracted RNA from PBMCs served as the source of the TCR library. The authors built TCR beta libraries using iRepertoire HTBI primers and Arm-PCR of CDR3 regions. TCRdb ran MiXCR on the multiplex PCR reads and lists one entry per CDR3 protein. This sample has approximately 690,000 distinct CDR3 sequences, with approximately 29% found just once. Sequenced here: peripheral blood mononuclear cells (PBMCs), sampled when the disease was refractory, from a patient treated with antithyroid drugs. All receptors derive from a female donor with Graves disease.

In this sample, this clonotype turned up a few times. V gene TRBV19 combines with J gene TRBJ2-7; 7 positions agree with TRBD2. The CDR3 consists of 13 residues. V shed 6 bases and J 5 bases; nucleotides not matched to a gene: 7. Germline-derived CDR1 and CDR2 are LNHDA and SQIVND (reference sequence). The CDR3 region has the DNA TGTGCCAGTAGAGGAGTAACTAGCGACGAGCAGTACTTC. This gives the protein CASRGVTSDEQYF.

This sequence joins TRBV20-1 and TRBJ2-7; D unclear. V was cut by 0 bases and J by 3 bases, with 9 bases left in between. The CDR3 is 13 residues long. Germline lookup yields CDR1 DFQATT and CDR2 SNEGSKA (reference sequence). Written as DNA, the CDR3 is TGCAGTGCTAGAGATCTGGTAGGCTACGAGCAGTACTTC. Translated, it gives CSARDLVGYEQYF.

There are a few counts of this clonotype. The chain is built from TRBV6-1 and TRBJ2-5; perhaps TRBD2 as D (6 bases). CDR1 MNHNS and CDR2 SASEGT come from the germline V gene. The V end was cut by 10 bases, the J end by 4 bases, with 10 bases between. There are 11 residues in the CDR3. The CDR3 is CATGVSETQYF. The CDR3 nucleotides read TGTGCCACGGGAGTCTCAGAGACCCAGTACTTC.

This clonotype was seen more than once but under ten times. V usage is TRBV30 and J usage is TRBJ2-7; TRBD2 agrees at 9 bases. The junction had 3 bases not matched to a gene; V was cut back by 3 bases and J by 0 bases. Germline V gene lookup returns CDR1 GTSNPN and CDR2 SVGIG (reference sequence). The CDR3 is 14 residues long. CDR3 DNA sequence: TGTGCCTGGAGAGGGACTAGCAGCTCCTACGAGCAGTACTTC. The encoded protein is CAWRGTSSSYEQYF.

This clonotype was detected a few times. V gene TRBV5-1 combines with J gene TRBJ2-2; the D gene is possibly TRBD2 (5 bases). CDR1 is SGHRS and CDR2 is YFSETQ in the germline V gene. The germline V and J ends were trimmed by 5 bases and 5 bases, with 10 bases remaining between them. The CDR3 spans 13 residues. CDR3 DNA: TGCGCCAGCAGAGCAGCGGAAACCGGGGAGCTGTTTTTT. Protein product: CASRAAETGELFF.

This clonotype was counted ten times or more. As DNA, the CDR3 is TGTGCCAGCAGCTTCGGGGCCGAGACCCAGTACTTC. It is translated as CASSFGAETQYF. The chain couples TRBV28 to TRBJ2-5, with D perhaps given as TRBD1 or TRBD2 (5 bases each). The V gene lost 6 bases and the J gene lost 5 bases, with 10 bases spanning the gap. This CDR3 contains 12 residues. Germline values: CDR1 MDHEN, CDR2 SYDVKM.

The chain is built from TRBV7-9 and TRBJ2-6; no firm D call. V shed 5 bases and J shed 4 bases, with 12 bases lying between them. Germline V gives CDR1 SEHNR, CDR2 FQNEAQ (reference sequence). This CDR3 comprises 15 residues. The CDR3: CASSQGWAGANVLTF. In nucleotides, the CDR3 is TGTGCCAGCAGCCAAGGGTGGGCAGGGGCCAACGTCCTGACTTTC.

The chain carries TRBV2 and TRBJ1-2; the D gene is possibly TRBD1 (6 bases). Trimming removed 5 bases from V and 2 bases from J, with 9 bases in between. Germline lookup yields CDR1 SNHLY and CDR2 FYNNEI. CDR3 size: 13 residues. For the CDR3, the DNA is TGTGCCAGCAGTTGGGACACCAACTATGGCTACACCTTC. Its translation is CASSWDTNYGYTF.

Comments on this clonotype: A clone one base away is much larger, so this may be a read error. V and J are TRBV20-1 and TRBJ2-7; D uncertain. The ends were cut back, 0 bases at V and 3 bases at J, with 3 bases in the middle. There are 11 residues in the CDR3. Germline V gives CDR1 DFQATT, CDR2 SNEGSKA (reference sequence). The CDR3 nucleotides are TGCAGTGCTAGAGATGACTACGAGCAGTACTTC. This codes for CSARDDYEQYF.

This clonotype occurred a few times. V gene TRBV20-1 combines with J gene TRBJ2-7, with D unresolved. This CDR3 comprises 12 residues. Trimming shortened V by 1 base and J by 7 bases, and 11 bases separated the two germline ends. The germline V gene has CDR1 DFQATT and CDR2 SNEGSKA (reference sequence). CDR3 protein: CSARVLPQEQYF. Written as DNA, the CDR3 is TGCAGTGCTAGAGTGCTTCCGCAGGAGCAGTACTTC.

The chain couples TRBV27 to TRBJ1-1; D uncertain. CDR3 length: 15 residues. Trimming removed 5 bases at V and 1 base at J, with 14 bases between. CDR1 and CDR2 (germline): MNHEY, SMNVEV (reference sequence). Written as DNA, the CDR3 is TGTGCCAGCAGTCCGGAGCGCGACTGGAACACTGAAGCTTTCTTT. It is translated as CASSPERDWNTEAFF.

The rearrangement uses TRBV29-1 and TRBJ1-1; no definite D call. Per germline, CDR1 SQVTM and CDR2 ANQGSEA. There are 13 residues in the CDR3. V lost 4 bases to trimming and J lost 1 base, with 10 bases between them. CDR3 amino acids: CSVGEGKNTEAFF. As DNA, the CDR3 is TGCAGCGTTGGAGAGGGAAAGAACACTGAAGCTTTCTTT. The variable domain in full, completed from reference TRBV29-1 and TRBJ1-1, reads SAVISQKPSRDICQRGTSLTIQCQVDSQVTMMFWYRQQPGQSLTLIATANQGSEATYESGFVIDKFPISRPNLTFSTLTVSNMSPEDSSIYLCSVGEGKNTEAFFGQGTRLTVV.

CDR3 in DNA: TGTGCCATCAGTGAGTCTGTCGCGGCAGTCGAAGGCTACACCTTC. It specifies CAISESVAAVEGYTF. The rearrangement uses TRBV10-3 and TRBJ1-2, with unresolved D. The CDR3 runs to 15 residues. V gave up 0 bases and J gave up 8 bases, with 16 bases separating them. The germline gives CDR1 ENHRY, CDR2 SYGVKD.

The chain couples TRBV12-3 or TRBV12-4 to TRBJ2-3; TRBD2 matches at 13 bases. With V trimmed by 7 bases and J by 3 bases, 4 bases remained unmatched. The CDR3 extends over 15 amino acids. Here the CDR3 DNA reads TGTGCCAGCACTCTGACTAGCGGGAGGACAGATACGCAGTATTTT. Its protein is CASTLTSGRTDTQYF.

This clonotype was observed many times. This sequence joins TRBV28 and TRBJ1-2; 7 bases match TRBD1. Germline trimming cut 4 bases from V and 4 bases from J; bases unmatched to any gene: 9. Germline CDR1 MDHEN, CDR2 SYDVKM. The CDR3 loop spans 15 amino acids. The CDR3: CASSSPPRGGYGYTF. The CDR3, as DNA: TGTGCCAGCAGTTCCCCCCCCAGGGGGGGCTATGGCTACACCTTC.

V usage is TRBV12-3 or TRBV12-4 and J usage is TRBJ2-1, with 7 positions matching TRBD2. This CDR3 has 17 residues. After removal of 0 bases from V and 0 bases from J, the junction contained 5 bases not matched to a gene. Here the CDR3 reads CASSLASGYNSYNEQFF. In DNA form, the CDR3 reads TGTGCCAGCAGTTTAGCTAGCGGGTACAACTCCTACAATGAGCAGTTCTTC.

The chain links TRBV10-1 to TRBJ1-1; no reliable D call. This CDR3 region has 14 residues. V shed 3 bases and J shed 0 bases, with 8 bases lying between them. Germline V lookup: CDR1 WNHNN, CDR2 SYGVQD (reference sequence). CDR3 loop: CASSDGLLNTEAFF. CDR3 bases: TGCGCCAGCAGTGACGGCCTTTTGAACACTGAAGCTTTCTTT.

The chain has TRBV7-2 and TRBJ2-5, with D uncertain. CDR1 SGHTA and CDR2 FQGNSA come from the germline V gene. V was cut by 5 bases and J by 5 bases, with 6 bases left in between. The CDR3 spans 11 residues. CDR3 residues: CASSRMETQYF. The CDR3 region has the DNA TGTGCCAGCAGCCGCATGGAGACCCAGTACTTC.

Ten or more counts support this clonotype. The CDR3 sequence: CASSLVWGQETQYF. The CDR3, as DNA: TGTGCCAGCAGCTTAGTCTGGGGCCAAGAGACCCAGTACTTC. The rearrangement joins TRBV11-2 to TRBJ2-5; D ambiguous. CDR3 length: 14 residues. Trimming shortened V by 1 base and J by 1 base, and 7 bases separated the two germline ends. Germline CDR1 and CDR2: SGHAT and FQNNGV.

V gene TRBV5-1 combines with J gene TRBJ1-1; TRBD1 matches 7 bases. Germline CDR1 is SGHRS and CDR2 is YFSETQ. This CDR3 region has 15 residues. Unmatched junction bases numbered 8, after V lost 3 bases and J lost 3 bases. CDR3 nucleotides: TGCGCCAGCAGCTCAATTGACAGGGTGGACACTGAAGCTTTCTTT. It translates to CASSSIDRVDTEAFF.